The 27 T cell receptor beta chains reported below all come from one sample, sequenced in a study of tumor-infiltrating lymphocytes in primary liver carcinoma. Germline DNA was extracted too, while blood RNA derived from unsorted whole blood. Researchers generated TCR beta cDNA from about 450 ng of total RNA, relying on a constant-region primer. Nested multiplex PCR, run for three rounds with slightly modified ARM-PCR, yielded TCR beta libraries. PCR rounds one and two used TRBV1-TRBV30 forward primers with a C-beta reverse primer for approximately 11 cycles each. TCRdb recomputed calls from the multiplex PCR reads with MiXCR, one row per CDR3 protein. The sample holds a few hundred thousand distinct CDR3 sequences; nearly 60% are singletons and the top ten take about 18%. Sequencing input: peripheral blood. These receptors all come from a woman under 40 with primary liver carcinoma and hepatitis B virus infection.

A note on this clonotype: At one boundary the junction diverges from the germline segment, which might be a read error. The DNA of the CDR3 is TGTGCCAGCAGCTTGCTCGCTCGTGTCGAGCAGTCCTTC. As protein: CASSLLARVEQSF. This sequence joins TRBV5-6 and TRBJ2-1; D not resolved. This CDR3 has 13 amino acids. From germline, CDR1 is SGHDT and CDR2 YYEEEE.

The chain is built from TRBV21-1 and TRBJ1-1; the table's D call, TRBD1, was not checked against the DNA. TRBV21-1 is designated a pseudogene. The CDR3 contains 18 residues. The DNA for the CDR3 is TGTGCCAGCAGCAAAGAGCGGCCAGGGGGTGTTTGTTGGACTGAAGCTTTCTTT. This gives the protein CASSKERPGGVCWTEAFF.

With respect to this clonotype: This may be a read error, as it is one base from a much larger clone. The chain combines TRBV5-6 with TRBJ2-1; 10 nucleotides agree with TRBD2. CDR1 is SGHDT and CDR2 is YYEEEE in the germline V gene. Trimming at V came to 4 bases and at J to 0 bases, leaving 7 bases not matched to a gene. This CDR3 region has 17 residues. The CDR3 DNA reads TGTGCCAGCAGCCTCGAGCGGGAGGGGTTCTCCTACAATGAGCAGTTCTTC. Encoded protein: CASSLEREGFSYNEQFF.

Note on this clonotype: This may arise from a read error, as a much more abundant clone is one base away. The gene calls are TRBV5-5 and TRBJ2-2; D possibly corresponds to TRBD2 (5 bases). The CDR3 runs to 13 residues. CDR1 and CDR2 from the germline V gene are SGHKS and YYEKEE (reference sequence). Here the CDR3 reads CASSRPNTGELVF. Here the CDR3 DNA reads TGTGCCAGCAGCCGACCGAACACCGGGGAGCTGGTTTTT.

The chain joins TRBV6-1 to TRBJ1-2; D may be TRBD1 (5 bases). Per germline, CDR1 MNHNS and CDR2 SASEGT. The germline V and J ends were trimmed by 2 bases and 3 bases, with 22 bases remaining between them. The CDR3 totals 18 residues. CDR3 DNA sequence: TGTGCCAGCAGTGAACGGCGTAGTGAGCAGGGAGGAGACTATGGCTACACCTTC. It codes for CASSERRSEQGGDYGYTF.

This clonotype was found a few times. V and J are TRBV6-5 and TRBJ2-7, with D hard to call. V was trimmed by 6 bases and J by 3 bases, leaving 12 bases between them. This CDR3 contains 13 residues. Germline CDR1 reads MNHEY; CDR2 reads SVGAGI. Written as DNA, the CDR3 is TGTGCCAGCAGGCCGGACCTCATCTACGAGCAGTACTTC. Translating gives CASRPDLIYEQYF.

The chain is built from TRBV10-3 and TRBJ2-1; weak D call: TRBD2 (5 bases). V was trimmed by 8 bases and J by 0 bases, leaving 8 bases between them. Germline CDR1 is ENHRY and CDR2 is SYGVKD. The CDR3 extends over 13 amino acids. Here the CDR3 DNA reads TGTGCCATCGGTGGGAGCTCCTACAATGAGCAGTTCTTC. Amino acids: CAIGGSSYNEQFF.

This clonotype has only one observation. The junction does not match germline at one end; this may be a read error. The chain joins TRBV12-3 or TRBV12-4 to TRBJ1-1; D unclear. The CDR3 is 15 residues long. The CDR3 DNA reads TGTGCCAACAGTCCCACTGGACGGATGAACACTGAAGCTTTCTTT. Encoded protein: CANSPTGRMNTEAFF.

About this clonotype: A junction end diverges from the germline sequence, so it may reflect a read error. The DNA of the CDR3 is TGCGCCAGCAGCCAAGGGATAGGGATCCGCGATGAGCAGTTTTTC. Its protein product is CASSQGIGIRDEQFF. The rearrangement uses TRBV4-1 and TRBJ2-1; D is unresolved. CDR3 size: 15 residues. The V gene's germline CDR1 is MGHRA and CDR2 YSYEKL.

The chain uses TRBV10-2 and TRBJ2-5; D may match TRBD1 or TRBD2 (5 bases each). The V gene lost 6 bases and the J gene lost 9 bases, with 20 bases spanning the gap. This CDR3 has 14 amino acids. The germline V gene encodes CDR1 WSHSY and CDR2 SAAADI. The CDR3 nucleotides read TGCGCCAGCAGCGACACGTCCGGACGAGGGGCCCAGTACTTC. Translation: CASSDTSGRGAQYF.

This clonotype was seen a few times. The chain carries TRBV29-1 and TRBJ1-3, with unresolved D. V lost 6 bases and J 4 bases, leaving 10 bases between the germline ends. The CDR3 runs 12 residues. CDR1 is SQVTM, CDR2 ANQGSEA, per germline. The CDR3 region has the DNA TGCAGCGTAACCTTTGGAGGAAACACCATATATTTT. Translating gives CSVTFGGNTIYF.

This CDR3 reads CAISKDGPYQETQYF. CDR3 DNA: TGTGCCATCAGTAAGGACGGACCATACCAAGAGACCCAGTACTTC. The chain combines TRBV10-3 with TRBJ2-5; D is unresolved. The germline V gene encodes CDR1 ENHRY and CDR2 SYGVKD. The CDR3 length is 15 residues. Trimming left V 5 bases short and J 0 bases short, with 13 bases between.

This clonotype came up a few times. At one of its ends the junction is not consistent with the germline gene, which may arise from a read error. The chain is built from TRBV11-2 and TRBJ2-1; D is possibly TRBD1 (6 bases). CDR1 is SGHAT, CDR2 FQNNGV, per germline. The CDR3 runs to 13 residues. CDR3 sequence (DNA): TGTGCCAGTAGGGCAGGGGAGTACAAAGAGCAGTTCTTC. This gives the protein CASRAGEYKEQFF.

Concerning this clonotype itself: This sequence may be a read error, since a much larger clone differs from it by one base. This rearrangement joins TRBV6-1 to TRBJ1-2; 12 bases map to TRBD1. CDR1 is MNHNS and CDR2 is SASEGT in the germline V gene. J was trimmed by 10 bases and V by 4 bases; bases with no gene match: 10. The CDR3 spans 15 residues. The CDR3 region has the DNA TGTGCCAGCAGTGCCCCGGGACAGGGGGCGTGGGACTACACCTTC. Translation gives CASSAPGQGAWDYTF.

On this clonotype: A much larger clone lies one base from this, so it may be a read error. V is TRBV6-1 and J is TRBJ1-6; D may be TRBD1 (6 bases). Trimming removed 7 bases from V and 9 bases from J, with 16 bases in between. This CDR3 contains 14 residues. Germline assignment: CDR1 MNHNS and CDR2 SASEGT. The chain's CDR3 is CASTRQGNTSPLHF. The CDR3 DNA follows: TGTGCCAGCACTCGTCAGGGGAATACTTCACCCCTCCACTTT.

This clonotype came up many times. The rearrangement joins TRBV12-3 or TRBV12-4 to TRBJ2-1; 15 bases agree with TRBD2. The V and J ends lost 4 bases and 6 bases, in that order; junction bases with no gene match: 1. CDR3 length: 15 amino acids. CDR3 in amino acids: CASSWGLAGGNEQFF. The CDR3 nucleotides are TGTGCCAGCAGTTGGGGACTAGCGGGAGGCAATGAGCAGTTCTTC.

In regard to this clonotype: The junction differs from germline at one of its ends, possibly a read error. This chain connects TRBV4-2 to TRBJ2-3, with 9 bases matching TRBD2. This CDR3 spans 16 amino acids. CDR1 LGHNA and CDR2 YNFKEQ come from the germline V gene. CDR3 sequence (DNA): TGTGTCAGCAGCACCAATCTAGCGGGAAATACAGATACGCAGTATTTT. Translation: CVSSTNLAGNTDTQYF.

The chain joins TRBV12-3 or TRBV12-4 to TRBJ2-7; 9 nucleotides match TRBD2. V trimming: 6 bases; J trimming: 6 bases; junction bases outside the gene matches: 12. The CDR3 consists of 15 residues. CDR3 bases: TGTGCCAGCAGCACTGTATCGGGACTAGCCGGCGAGCAGTACTTC. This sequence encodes CASSTVSGLAGEQYF.

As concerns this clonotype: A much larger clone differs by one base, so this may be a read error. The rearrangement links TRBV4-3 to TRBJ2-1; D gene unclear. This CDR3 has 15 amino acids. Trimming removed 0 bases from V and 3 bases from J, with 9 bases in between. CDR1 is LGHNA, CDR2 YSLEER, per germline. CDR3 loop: CASSQEGFFYNEQFF. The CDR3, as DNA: TGCGCCAGCAGCCAAGAAGGGTTCTTCTACAATGAGCAGTTCTTC.

CDR3 DNA: TGTGCCAGCAGTTTCTCCTCCGGGACCAAACCCGAGCAGTACTTC. It specifies CASSFSSGTKPEQYF. This chain connects TRBV28 to TRBJ2-7, with D tentatively TRBD1 or TRBD2 (5 bases each). Germline lookup yields CDR1 MDHEN and CDR2 SYDVKM. The CDR3 has 15 residues. V was trimmed by 3 bases and J by 6 bases, leaving 18 bases between them.

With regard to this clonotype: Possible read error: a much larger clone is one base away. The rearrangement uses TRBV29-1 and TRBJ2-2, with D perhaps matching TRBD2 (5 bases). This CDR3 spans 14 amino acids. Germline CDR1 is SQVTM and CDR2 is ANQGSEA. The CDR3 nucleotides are TGCAGCGTTGTCAAGGGCTCGAACACCGGGGAGCTGCTTTTT. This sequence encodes CSVVKGSNTGELLF.

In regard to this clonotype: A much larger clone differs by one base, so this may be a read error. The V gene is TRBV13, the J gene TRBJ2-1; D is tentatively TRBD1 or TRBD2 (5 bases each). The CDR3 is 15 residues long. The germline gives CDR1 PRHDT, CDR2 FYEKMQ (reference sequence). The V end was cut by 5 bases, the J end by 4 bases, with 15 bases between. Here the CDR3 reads CASSIQRTLYNEQFF. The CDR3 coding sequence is TGTGCCAGCAGCATACAGCGGACACTTTACAATGAGCAGTTCTTC.

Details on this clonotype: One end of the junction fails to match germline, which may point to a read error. This CDR3 is CASSLNSGIEPTGQFF. DNA of the CDR3: TGTGCTAGCAGTCTAAATTCGGGAATTGAGCCCACGGGGCAGTTCTTC. This chain uses TRBV28 with TRBJ2-1, with TRBD2 as a possible D gene (5 bases). The CDR3 spans 16 residues. CDR1 and CDR2 from the germline V gene are MDHEN and SYDVKM.

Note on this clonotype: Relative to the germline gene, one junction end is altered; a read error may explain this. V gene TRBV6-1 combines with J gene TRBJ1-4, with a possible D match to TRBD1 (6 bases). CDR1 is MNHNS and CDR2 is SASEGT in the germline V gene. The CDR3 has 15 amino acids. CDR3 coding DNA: TGTGCCAGCAGTGGACAGGCCGGAACTAATGAAGAACTGTTTTTT. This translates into CASSGQAGTNEELFF.

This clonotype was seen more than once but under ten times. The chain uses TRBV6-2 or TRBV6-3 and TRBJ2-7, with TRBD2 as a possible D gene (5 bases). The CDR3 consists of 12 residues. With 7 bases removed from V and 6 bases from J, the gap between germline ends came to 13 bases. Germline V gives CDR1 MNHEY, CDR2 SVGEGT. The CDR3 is CASNPPDSEQYF. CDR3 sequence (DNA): TGTGCCAGCAACCCCCCGGACTCCGAGCAGTACTTC.

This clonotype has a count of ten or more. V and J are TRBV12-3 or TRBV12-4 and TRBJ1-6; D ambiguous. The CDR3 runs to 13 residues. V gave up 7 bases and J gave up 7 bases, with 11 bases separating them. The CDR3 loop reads CASIAGPNSPLHF. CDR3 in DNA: TGTGCCAGCATCGCCGGGCCCAATTCACCCCTCCACTTT.

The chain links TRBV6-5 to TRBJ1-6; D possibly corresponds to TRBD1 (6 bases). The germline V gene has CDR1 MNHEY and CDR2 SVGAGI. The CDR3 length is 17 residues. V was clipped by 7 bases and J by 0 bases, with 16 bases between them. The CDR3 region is CASTSRFRGSYNSPLHF. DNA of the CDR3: TGTGCCAGCACTTCCCGATTCAGGGGCTCCTATAATTCACCCCTCCACTTT.